The following is a TCR beta chain sequence with its context. MiXCR, applied by TCRdb to the 5' RACE reads, yields one record per CDR3 protein. The data hold about 92,000 distinct CDR3 sequences, with approximately 12% observed a single time. V dropped 1 base and J dropped 2 bases, with 10 bases sitting between them. This CDR3 is 15 amino acids long. The time point denotes: sample taken at primary tumor resection. Samples were donated by 72 untreated early-stage non-small cell lung cancer patients. The sample belongs to a study of spatial heterogeneity in lung cancer. The material was PBMCs, obtained at surgery. This receptor was taken from a male donor with early-stage non-small cell lung cancer. V gene TRBV12-3 or TRBV12-4 combines with J gene TRBJ2-3; D is possibly TRBD1 (5 bases). The CDR3: CASSLGTRITDTQYF. In DNA form, the CDR3 reads TGTGCCAGCAGTTTAGGGACACGGATCACAGATACGCAGTATTTT.